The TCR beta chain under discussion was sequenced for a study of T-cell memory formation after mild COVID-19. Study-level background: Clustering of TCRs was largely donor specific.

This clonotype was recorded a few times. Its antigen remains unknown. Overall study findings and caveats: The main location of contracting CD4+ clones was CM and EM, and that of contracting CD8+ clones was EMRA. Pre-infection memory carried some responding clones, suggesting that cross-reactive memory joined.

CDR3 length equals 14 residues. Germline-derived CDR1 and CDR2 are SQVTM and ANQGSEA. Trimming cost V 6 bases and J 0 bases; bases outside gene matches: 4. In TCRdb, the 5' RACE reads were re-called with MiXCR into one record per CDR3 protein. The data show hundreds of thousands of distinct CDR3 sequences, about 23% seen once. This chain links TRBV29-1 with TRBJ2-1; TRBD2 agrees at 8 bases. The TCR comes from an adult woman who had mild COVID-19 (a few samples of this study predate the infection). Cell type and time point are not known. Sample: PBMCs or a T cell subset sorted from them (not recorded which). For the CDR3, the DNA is TGCAGCGTGAGCGGGAGTAGCTCCTACAATGAGCAGTTCTTC. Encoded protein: CSVSGSSSYNEQFF.